This T cell receptor beta chain originates from a study of blood T cell repertoires in COVID-19 (dated by TCRdb to 2020 to 2022). Context from the whole study: The collaborator samples originated in the United States, Italy and Spain and spanned the acute and convalescent phases of COVID-19. Subjects who had been exposed to COVID-19, were actively infected with it, or had recovered from it provided the deeply sampled blood TCRbeta repertoires that made up the dataset. The material from the prospective study consisted of cDNA or gDNA derived from T cells, B-cell-depleted T cells, or PBMCs. The sample metadata nearly always contained a de-identified subject ID, COVID-19 status, age in years and sex. The repertoires were released in a freely available public database meant as a resource for research on the immune response to SARS-CoV-2. The samples were drawn from two sources: the first 160 participants of the ongoing ImmuneRACE study, and 1,000 to 1,500 subjects contributed by 6 global collaborators. Where available, HLA class I and class II types were taken from metadata supplied by the sample provider and were not determined by assay-based typing.

Worth noting for this clone: The specificity of this receptor is unknown. No base-level quality is on record; no much larger clone is a single base apart.

Enrolling through a virtual design, the prospective study's participants ranged in age from roughly 18 to 90 years and lived across some 23 United States geographic areas. Cohort assignment in the prospective study relied on participant-reported clinical history from a screening survey and a study questionnaire. Recovered participants in ImmuneRACE Cohort 3 were defined as having two consecutive negative NP/OP PCR tests, clearance from a healthcare professional, or resolution of symptoms. Mobile phlebotomists in the prospective study collected whole blood, serum and a nasopharyngeal or oropharyngeal swab from every participant. Participants in the prospective study had the option to provide additional blood draws and questionnaires over a roughly 2-month period. Prospective study blood samples were shipped either frozen or at room temperature before DNA extraction. Overall study results and their limits: The amount of clinical and demographic metadata varied by source and participant and was provided uncurated.

Looking up the germline V gene yields CDR1 SGHRS and CDR2 YFSETQ. The CDR3 contains 13 residues, cysteine and phenylalanine counted. Of the read, only the CDR3 DNA is kept; its 39 bases are in frame from base 1. V loses 5 bases, J loses 2 bases, and the germline ends lie 10 bases apart. TCRbeta CDR3 regions were amplified from genomic DNA using the immunoSEQ Assay, a bias-controlled multiplex PCR. The paper's data handling went like this. Within the assay, amplification of reference gene primers was used to estimate how many nucleated cells each sample contained. To quantify the absolute abundance of each unique TCRbeta CDR3 rearrangement, sequence reads were collapsed and filtered. For each sample, productive Simpson clonality was calculated by taking the square root of Simpson's diversity index across productive rearrangements. The clones in this table, taken by TCRdb from immuneACCESS, are in-frame only. Not every clone is retained; where verified, under half of the shortfall comes from an unresolved V gene, and the cause of the rest is unknown. V, J and clone size derive from that table, while D and trimming were established from the DNA sequence. The sample table contains around 140,000 clones; only one count was recorded for 86% of them. The ten largest account for approximately 4.5% of the sample.

The sample consisted of PBMCs or T cells enriched from blood (not recorded which). This chain is built from TRBV5-1 and TRBJ1-2; the D gene lacks a confident call. This sequence originates from a man in his fifties who had recovered from COVID-19. In nucleotide form, the sequence is TGCGCCAGCAGTTCTACGGTAAACTATGGCTACACCTTC. Translated, this gives CASSSTVNYGYTF.